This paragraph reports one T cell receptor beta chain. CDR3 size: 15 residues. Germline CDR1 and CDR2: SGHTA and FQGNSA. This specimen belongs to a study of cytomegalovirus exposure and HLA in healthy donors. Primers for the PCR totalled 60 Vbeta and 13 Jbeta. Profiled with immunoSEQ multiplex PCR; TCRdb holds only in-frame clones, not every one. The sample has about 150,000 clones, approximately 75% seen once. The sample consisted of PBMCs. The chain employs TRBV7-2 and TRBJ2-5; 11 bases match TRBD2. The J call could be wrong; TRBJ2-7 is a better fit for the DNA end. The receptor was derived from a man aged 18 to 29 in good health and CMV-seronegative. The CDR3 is CASSPGTSGSYEQYF. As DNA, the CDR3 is TGTGCCAGCAGCCCGGGGACTAGCGGATCCTACGAGCAGTACTTC.